The entry below describes one T cell receptor (beta chain). The antigen is undetermined. In this CDR3 the conserved last residue, phenylalanine or tryptophan, is missing, so a read error is likely. This record belongs to a study of CD8+CD57+ T cells in acquired aplastic anemia. Study as a whole: Sorted CD4+ and CD8+ cells yielded around 3 ug of DNA on average.

Study-wide results and caveats: No significant patient-versus-control difference appeared in CD8+ Simpson's diversity.

Germline loops: CDR1 SQVTM, CDR2 ANQGSEA. The CDR3 sequence is 11 residues long. The germline V and J ends were trimmed by 6 bases and 3 bases, with 9 bases remaining between them. TCR beta VDJ and CDR3 profiles were obtained from a genomic DNA template. Using its own MiXCR run on the reads, TCRdb lists one record per CDR3 protein. In the table there are around 170,000 distinct CDR3 sequences, about three fifths of which are singletons. The rearrangement uses TRBV29-1 and TRBJ2-7; no firm D call. The sequence came from a human donor in good health. Input material: sorted CD4+, CD8+, or CD8+CD57+ T cells (not recorded which) from PBMCs. The CDR3 bases are TGCAGCGTCACTGAAGGCTACGAGCAGTACTCC. It yields the protein CSVTEGYEQYS.